Below are 24 T cell receptor beta chains sequenced from a single sample in a study of blood T cell repertoires in COVID-19. The table came from immunoSEQ multiplex PCR; TCRdb's copy has only in-frame clones and leaves some out. The table shows about 93,000 clones, with 70% to 80% occurring only once. The sequencing sample was made of peripheral blood. These receptor sequences come from a human donor in a cohort sampled during active COVID-19.

The chain carries TRBV4-1 and TRBJ1-1; possibly TRBD1 for D (6 bases). There are 15 residues in the CDR3. Germline V gene sequence: CDR1 MGHRA, CDR2 YSYEKL. Trimming removed 0 bases from V and 5 bases from J, with 13 bases in between. The CDR3: CASSQDLNRETEAFF. CDR3 sequence (DNA): TGCGCCAGCAGCCAAGATCTGAACAGGGAGACTGAAGCTTTCTTT.

The V and J genes are TRBV11-2 and TRBJ2-7; 8 nucleotides agree with TRBD2. Germline CDR1 SGHAT, CDR2 FQNNGV. The trim removed 1 base at V and 2 bases at J, leaving 4 bases unmatched. CDR3 length: 15 residues. CDR3 sequence (DNA): TGTGCCAGCAGCTTAGTAGCGGGGCCCACCTACGAGCAGTACTTC. Translating it yields CASSLVAGPTYEQYF. The full variable domain, rest sourced from reference TRBV11-2 and TRBJ2-7, is EAGVAQSPRYKIIEKRQSVAFWCNPISGHATLYWYQQILGQGPKLLIQFQNNGVVDDSQLPKDRFSAERLKGVDSTLKIQPAKLEDSAVYLCASSLVAGPTYEQYFGPGTRLTVT.

This clone was detected only a few times. CDR3 DNA: TGTGCCAGCAATAGGGCCGGGGGACAGACCCAGTACTTC. Residues: CASNRAGGQTQYF. V is TRBV28 and J is TRBJ2-5; D perhaps matches TRBD2 (6 bases). There are 13 residues in the CDR3. Trimming stripped 7 bases from V and 6 bases from J, with 15 bases between. Germline CDR1 and CDR2: MDHEN and SYDVKM.

With regard to this clone: A read error may be the cause here, since a much bigger clone is one base away. The same CDR3 can be traced to other DNA sequences in this sample. The genes are TRBV27 and TRBJ1-5, with a possible D match to TRBD1 (6 bases). V was pared by 3 bases and J by 6 bases, with 9 bases between. The germline CDR1 and CDR2 sequences are MNHEY and SMNVEV (reference sequence). The CDR3 contains 13 residues. CDR3 DNA: TGTGCCAGCAGTTTGCTGGGGGCTCAGCCCCAGCATTTT. Translating it yields CASSLLGAQPQHF.

The chain carries TRBV7-3 and TRBJ1-2, with 11 bases lining up with TRBD1. V lost 5 bases to trimming and J lost 8 bases; unmatched junction nucleotides: 4. This CDR3 comprises 13 residues. Germline-derived CDR1 and CDR2 are SGHTA and FQGTGA. CDR3 sequence: CASSERTGGGYTF. The CDR3 DNA reads as TGTGCCAGCAGCGAGAGGACAGGGGGCGGCTACACCTTC. Supplemented by reference TRBV7-3 and TRBJ1-2, the full variable domain reads GAGVSQTPSNKVTEKGKYVELRCDPISGHTALYWYRQSLGQGPEFLIYFQGTGAADDSGLPNDRFFAVRPEGSVSTLKIQRTERGDSAVYLCASSERTGGGYTFGSGTRLTVV.

This rearrangement joins TRBV28 to TRBJ1-6; no definite D call. The ends were cut back, 2 bases at V and 10 bases at J, with 3 bases in the middle. Germline CDR1 and CDR2: MDHEN and SYDVKM. The CDR3 is 11 residues long. The CDR3, as DNA: TGTGCCAGCAGTTTAGGCTCACCCCTCCACTTT. It codes for CASSLGSPLHF.

V and J are TRBV28 and TRBJ1-2; 7 nucleotides agree with TRBD1. Losses at the gene ends were 1 base for V and 4 bases for J; bases not matched to a gene: 12. There are 17 residues in the CDR3. The germline V gene encodes CDR1 MDHEN and CDR2 SYDVKM. The CDR3 DNA follows: TGTGCCAGCAGTTTATACGGCGGACAGGTTGTGAGCTATGGCTACACCTTC. It translates to CASSLYGGQVVSYGYTF.

The chain carries TRBV28 and TRBJ1-1; D possibly corresponds to TRBD1 (5 bases). The germline V gene has CDR1 MDHEN and CDR2 SYDVKM. Trimming took off 6 bases at V and 7 bases at J, with 12 bases between the two ends. The CDR3 covers 12 residues. This CDR3 reads CASRGLPGEAFF. The CDR3 DNA follows: TGTGCCAGCAGGGGACTGCCGGGTGAAGCTTTCTTT.

The J gene is TRBJ1-2, the V gene TRBV18; 8 positions match TRBD1. The germline gives CDR1 KGHSH, CDR2 LQKENI. With 5 bases clipped from V and 8 bases from J, the junction kept 13 bases outside the gene matches. The CDR3 is 15 amino acids. The CDR3 reads CASSAGQGILGGYTF. CDR3 sequence (DNA): TGTGCCAGCTCAGCCGGACAGGGAATCTTGGGGGGCTACACCTTC.

The CDR3 DNA is TGTGCCAGCGCTCGGGACACCTTAACCGGGGAGCTGTTTTTT. Translation gives CASARDTLTGELFF. The rearrangement links TRBV6-5 to TRBJ2-2; a possible D gene is TRBD1 (6 bases). The germline V and J ends were trimmed by 8 bases and 5 bases, with 15 bases remaining between them. The CDR3 is made up of 14 amino acids. Germline CDR1 and CDR2: MNHEY and SVGAGI.

The chain links TRBV19 to TRBJ2-1; TRBD2 agrees at 10 bases. With 4 bases clipped from V and 4 bases from J, the junction kept 1 base outside the gene matches. CDR1 and CDR2 (germline): LNHDA, SQIVND (reference sequence). This CDR3 spans 14 amino acids. The CDR3: CASSKREGYNEQFF. CDR3 bases: TGTGCCAGTAGTAAGCGGGAGGGATACAATGAGCAGTTCTTC.

The chain couples TRBV12-3 or TRBV12-4 to TRBJ1-2; 7 positions match TRBD1. The CDR3 covers 12 residues. Germline trimming cut 4 bases from V and 7 bases from J; bases unmatched to any gene: 3. CDR3 coding DNA: TGTGCCAGCAGTTACAGGGGATTTGGCTACACCTTC. Translation: CASSYRGFGYTF.

The gene calls are TRBV5-6 and TRBJ2-6; D perhaps matches TRBD1 (6 bases). From germline, CDR1 is SGHDT and CDR2 YYEEEE. V gave up 0 bases and J gave up 0 bases, with 13 bases separating them. There are 18 residues in the CDR3. The CDR3 here is CASSLAGGLNSGANVLTF. CDR3 DNA: TGTGCCAGCAGCTTGGCTGGGGGCCTGAACTCTGGGGCCAACGTCCTGACTTTC.

This clone was seen more than once but under ten times. The gene calls are TRBV5-1 and TRBJ1-1; the match to TRBD1 covers 9 bases. CDR1 and CDR2 (germline): SGHRS, YFSETQ. The CDR3 is 16 residues long. Unmatched junction bases numbered 6, after V lost 2 bases and J lost 1 base. The CDR3 coding sequence is TGCGCCAGCAGCTTTCCTCGGACAGGGGAGAACACTGAAGCTTTCTTT. Amino acids: CASSFPRTGENTEAFF. The full variable domain, rest sourced from reference TRBV5-1 and TRBJ1-1, is KAGVTQTPRYLIKTRGQQVTLSCSPISGHRSVSWYQQTPGQGLQFLFEYFSETQRNKGNFPGRFSGRQFSNSRSEMNVSTLELGDSALYLCASSFPRTGENTEAFFGQGTRLTVV.

V gene TRBV7-6 combines with J gene TRBJ2-7, with D maybe TRBD1 (6 bases). Germline assignment: CDR1 SGHVS and CDR2 FNYEAQ. V was pared by 4 bases and J by 7 bases, with 17 bases between. The CDR3 covers 14 residues. The CDR3 reads CASSSLQGTGEQYF. CDR3 in DNA: TGTGCCAGCAGCTCCCTCCAGGGGACGGGGGAGCAGTACTTC. The full variable domain, rest sourced from reference TRBV7-6 and TRBJ2-7, is GAGVSQSPRYKVTKRGQDVALRCDPISGHVSLYWYRQALGQGPEFLTYFNYEAQQDKSGLPNDRFSAERPEGSISTLTIQRTEQRDSAMYRCASSSLQGTGEQYFGPGTRLTVT.

The chain recombines TRBV2 with TRBJ2-3, with 7 nucleotides matching TRBD2. Germline-derived CDR1 and CDR2 are SNHLY and FYNNEI. CDR3 length: 12 amino acids. The V gene end was trimmed by 3 bases and the J gene end by 13 bases; junction bases not matched to a gene: 7. Here the CDR3 DNA reads TGTGCCAGCAGTGATAGTCGGGGGGTCGAGTATTTT. It encodes CASSDSRGVEYF.

The V and J genes are TRBV27 and TRBJ1-3; tentatively, D is TRBD1 (5 bases). V was clipped by 6 bases and J by 4 bases, with 13 bases between them. From germline, CDR1 is MNHEY and CDR2 SMNVEV (reference sequence). The CDR3 contains 14 residues. Here the CDR3 DNA reads TGTGCCAGCAGGGGAGGGACTTGGGGAAACACCATATATTTT. It yields the protein CASRGGTWGNTIYF.

The chain has TRBV6-5 and TRBJ1-1; TRBD1 aligns across 9 bases. This CDR3 has 15 residues. The V segment lost 2 bases and the J segment 2 bases; nucleotides outside the gene matches: 3. Per the germline V gene, CDR1 is MNHEY and CDR2 is SVGAGI. DNA of the CDR3: TGTGCCAGCAGTTACCGACAGGGGGGAAACACTGAAGCTTTCTTT. Its translation: CASSYRQGGNTEAFF.

This clone was counted only a few times. The J gene is TRBJ2-3, the V gene TRBV5-1; TRBD2 aligns across 8 bases. The germline gives CDR1 SGHRS, CDR2 YFSETQ. The CDR3 consists of 16 residues. V trimming: 4 bases; J trimming: 3 bases; junction bases outside the gene matches: 10. This chain's CDR3 is CASSRGVERGTDTQYF. The CDR3 DNA is TGCGCCAGCAGCCGCGGGGTAGAGCGGGGGACAGATACGCAGTATTTT. Full variable domain (remainder filled in from reference TRBV5-1 and TRBJ2-3): KAGVTQTPRYLIKTRGQQVTLSCSPISGHRSVSWYQQTPGQGLQFLFEYFSETQRNKGNFPGRFSGRQFSNSRSEMNVSTLELGDSALYLCASSRGVERGTDTQYFGPGTRLTVL.

V is TRBV28 and J is TRBJ1-2; D not resolved. This CDR3 region has 16 residues. Deletions cut 3 bases from V and 1 base from J, with 15 bases between. CDR1 is MDHEN and CDR2 is SYDVKM in the germline V gene. As DNA, the CDR3 is TGTGCCAGCAGTTTCGGCACGCGACTTCATAACTATGGCTACACCTTC. Translated, it gives CASSFGTRLHNYGYTF.

This chain connects TRBV15 to TRBJ1-3, with TRBD1 matching 9 bases. Trimming took 2 bases from V and 1 from J; bases not matched to a gene: 6. The CDR3 covers 17 residues. Per germline, CDR1 LNHNV and CDR2 YYDKDF (reference sequence). The CDR3 loop is CATSRPPGQGSGNTIYF. CDR3 nucleotides: TGTGCCACCAGCAGACCTCCGGGACAGGGTTCTGGAAACACCATATATTTT.

The chain uses TRBV5-5 and TRBJ2-3; D is unclear. This CDR3 contains 11 residues. Germline-derived CDR1 and CDR2 are SGHKS and YYEKEE (reference sequence). V was clipped by 4 bases and J by 6 bases, with 6 bases between them. The CDR3 spells CASSPLDTQYF. In DNA form, the CDR3 reads TGTGCCAGCAGCCCCTTGGATACGCAGTATTTT.

V gene TRBV2 combines with J gene TRBJ2-1; 7 bases line up with TRBD1. V was clipped by 6 bases and J by 4 bases; unmatched bases: 3. The CDR3 contains 13 residues. CDR1 SNHLY and CDR2 FYNNEI come from the germline V gene. The CDR3 bases are TGTGCCAGCAGCAGGGGGTTTTACAATGAGCAGTTCTTC. Translated: CASSRGFYNEQFF.

The rearrangement uses TRBV7-8 and TRBJ2-3; perhaps TRBD2 as D (5 bases). The germline V and J ends were trimmed by 2 bases and 4 bases, with 13 bases remaining between them. CDR1 and CDR2 from the germline V gene are SGHVS and FQNEAQ. This CDR3 spans 15 amino acids. This CDR3 reads CASSLLGGASDTQYF. In nucleotides, the CDR3 is TGTGCCAGCAGCTTACTAGGAGGCGCTTCAGATACGCAGTATTTT. The full variable domain, in which reference TRBV7-8 and TRBJ2-3 provide the parts outside the CDR3, is GAGVSQSPRYKVAKRGQDVALRCDPISGHVSLFWYQQALGQGPEFLTYFQNEAQLDKSGLPSDRFFAERPEGSVSTLKIQRTQQEDSAVYLCASSLLGGASDTQYFGPGTRLTVL.